This T cell receptor beta chain was observed in a study of long-term antiretroviral therapy in people with HIV. Study findings and constraints: Dominant in the repertoire at all time points were clones expanded before ART.

V was cut by 4 bases and J by 1 base, with 10 bases left in between. Germline CDR1 is MNHNY and CDR2 is SVGAGI (reference sequence). This CDR3 is 14 amino acids long. In the case of this clone: Its target is not known.

Sequencing used immunoSEQ v3.0 at survey level. Data came from immunoSEQ multiplex PCR; TCRdb stores just in-frame clones and leaves some out. The table includes roughly 39,000 clones, approximately 86% detected once. Every single participant having HIV got treatment inside the United States. This clonotype originated in a young woman with HIV. Sequenced material: unsorted PBMCs, taken just before starting antiretroviral therapy. The chain is built from TRBV6-6 and TRBJ2-5; D is perhaps TRBD1 (5 bases). The CDR3, as DNA: TGTGCCAGCAGTTTCTGGACACTCCAAGAGACCCAGTACTTC. Protein product: CASSFWTLQETQYF.